Listed here is a single T cell receptor beta chain. Germline CDR1 LNHDA, CDR2 SQIVND (reference sequence). This CDR3 is 20 amino acids long. V dropped 3 bases and J dropped 5 bases, with 29 bases sitting between them. This specimen comes from a study of cytomegalovirus exposure and HLA in healthy donors. Researchers ran the PCR with 60 Vbeta and 13 Jbeta primers. Authors' data handling: An analysis performed later counted about 80 million unique TCR beta chains (around 10 million of them shared). Some clones are missing from TCRdb's copy, which holds only in-frame ones; the method was immunoSEQ multiplex PCR. V and J calls and clone size are those listed in that table; D and trimming were worked out from the DNA. The table lists over 45,000 clones. Donors in the study were healthy people who gave bone marrow.

The chain combines TRBV19 with TRBJ1-5, with TRBD1 as a possible D gene (5 bases). The receptor was derived from a woman younger than 30 in good health and CMV-seronegative. The specimen was PBMCs. The CDR3 DNA follows: TGTGCCAGTAGTATTTTATTAGGAGAAGCCAGGAGCAGGGTTTATCAGCCCCAGCATTTT. This gives the protein CASSILLGEARSRVYQPQHF.